This passage covers 24 T cell receptor beta chains from one sample sequenced in a study of human T cells and chemical hapten exposure. TCRdb re-analysed the RACE reads in MiXCR, keeping a single row per CDR3 protein. The sample holds a few hundred thousand distinct CDR3 sequences, roughly 6.3% seen once. Described time point: patch test 2, 6 weeks after DPC sensitization. Specified treatment: therapeutic diphenylcyclopropenone sensitization with weekly scalp DPC. The sample was whole blood, taken in connection with sensitization to the hapten diphenylcyclopropenone (DPC). The receptors derive from a young woman with alopecia areata. Some clones in this sample may be carry-over from other donors' samples.

V and J are TRBV3-1 and TRBJ2-2; 14 nucleotides agree with TRBD2. The V gene's germline CDR1 is LGHDT and CDR2 YNNKEL (reference sequence). The CDR3 totals 15 residues. V lost 4 bases, J lost 5 bases, and 0 bases stayed unmatched. CDR3 residues: CASSRTSGGTGELFF. CDR3 coding DNA: TGTGCCAGCAGCCGGACTAGCGGGGGGACCGGGGAGCTGTTTTTT.

This clonotype appeared a few times. The chain is built from TRBV6-6 and TRBJ2-1, with 9 bases matching TRBD2. Looked up from germline, CDR1 is MNHNY and CDR2 is SVGAGI (reference sequence). The CDR3 spans 15 residues. V shed 3 bases and J 4 bases; nucleotides not matched to a gene: 4. DNA of the CDR3: TGTGCCAGCAGTTATCAAGCGGGGGGATACAATGAGCAGTTCTTC. Translating gives CASSYQAGGYNEQFF.

The chain carries TRBV18 and TRBJ2-3; D not resolved. CDR3 size: 13 residues. Per germline, CDR1 KGHSH and CDR2 LQKENI. V lost 2 bases to trimming and J lost 6 bases, with 9 bases between them. The CDR3 DNA sequence: TGTGCCAGCTCACCAGTGGCCTCCGATACGCAGTATTTT. Translating gives CASSPVASDTQYF.

This clonotype occurred many times. V is TRBV20-1 and J is TRBJ1-2, with 9 bases lining up with TRBD1. Germline V CDR1 and CDR2: DFQATT, SNEGSKA (reference sequence). The V gene end was trimmed by 6 bases and the J gene end by 4 bases; junction bases not matched to a gene: 3. This CDR3 is 12 amino acids long. CDR3 amino acids: CSARDRAYGYTF. The CDR3 DNA reads TGCAGTGCCCGGGACAGGGCCTATGGCTACACCTTC.

This chain uses TRBV15 with TRBJ2-3; tentatively, D is TRBD2 (7 bases). Trimming removed 5 bases from V and 2 bases from J, with 14 bases in between. CDR1 is LNHNV and CDR2 is YYDKDF in the germline V gene (reference sequence). This CDR3 has 15 amino acids. CDR3 bases: TGTGCCACCAGCCTCCCGGGGGGCCCCACAGATACGCAGTATTTT. Translating gives CATSLPGGPTDTQYF.

The rearrangement links TRBV4-3 to TRBJ2-3; either TRBD1 or TRBD2 may supply D (6 bases each). The V gene lost 3 bases and the J gene lost 5 bases, with 15 bases spanning the gap. The germline CDR1 and CDR2 sequences are LGHNA and YSLEER. The CDR3 covers 15 residues. CDR3 sequence: CASSQRGAPGDTQYF. The CDR3 nucleotides read TGCGCCAGCAGCCAGAGGGGGGCCCCGGGAGATACGCAGTATTTT.

V is TRBV29-1 and J is TRBJ2-3; the match to TRBD2 covers 10 bases. V lost 3 bases, J lost 2 bases, and 11 bases stayed unmatched. Germline CDR1 SQVTM, CDR2 ANQGSEA. CDR3 length equals 17 residues. In DNA, the CDR3 is TGCAGCGTTGATTTAGGGGCACTAGCGGGGACCACAGATACGCAGTATTTT. It codes for CSVDLGALAGTTDTQYF.

The chain has TRBV28 and TRBJ2-4; D gene uncertain. The CDR3 loop spans 15 amino acids. In germline, CDR1 is MDHEN, CDR2 SYDVKM. V lost 2 bases, J lost 0 bases, and 8 bases lay in between. CDR3 nucleotides: TGTGCCAGCAGTTTAAGGCTGTCAGCCAAAAACATTCAGTACTTC. Encoded protein: CASSLRLSAKNIQYF. Full variable domain (remainder filled in from reference TRBV28 and TRBJ2-4): DVKVTQSSRYLVKRTGEKVFLECVQDMDHENMFWYRQDPGLGLRLIYFSYDVKMKEKGDIPEGYSVSREKKERFSLILESASTNQTSMYLCASSLRLSAKNIQYFGAGTRLSVL.

The chain carries TRBV2 and TRBJ2-3, with D maybe TRBD2 (6 bases). V gave up 4 bases and J gave up 5 bases, with 16 bases separating them. This CDR3 region has 15 residues. The germline gives CDR1 SNHLY, CDR2 FYNNEI. The CDR3 here is CASSGQRVGGDTQYF. The DNA for the CDR3 is TGTGCCAGCAGTGGCCAGCGGGTGGGGGGAGATACGCAGTATTTT. Full variable domain (rest looked up from reference TRBV2 and TRBJ2-3): EPEVTQTPSHQVTQMGQEVILRCVPISNHLYFYWYRQILGQKVEFLVSFYNNEISEKSEIFDDQFSVERPDGSNFTLKIRSTKLEDSAMYFCASSGQRVGGDTQYFGPGTRLTVL.

This clonotype showed up just a few times. The genes are TRBV28 and TRBJ2-3, with D possibly being TRBD2 (6 bases). Between the trimmed V and J ends, which lost 5 bases and 3 bases, there was a span of 18 bases. CDR3 length: 16 residues. The V gene's germline CDR1 is MDHEN and CDR2 SYDVKM. The chain's CDR3 is CASSEPGLSRTDTQYF. CDR3 DNA: TGTGCCAGCAGTGAACCGGGACTTTCTAGGACAGATACGCAGTATTTT.

The V and J genes are TRBV6-2 or TRBV6-3 and TRBJ1-4, with D tentatively TRBD1 (5 bases). The CDR3 totals 12 residues. Trimming removed 6 bases from V and 11 bases from J, with 13 bases in between. Per the germline V gene, CDR1 is MNHEY and CDR2 is SVGEGT. DNA of the CDR3: TGTGCCAGCAGCTTCCAGGGACTCAAACTGTTTTTT. Its protein is CASSFQGLKLFF.

This clonotype was recorded a few times. The CDR3 here is CAVLAGATDTQYF. The CDR3 DNA sequence: TGTGCCGTTCTAGCGGGGGCCACAGATACGCAGTATTTT. The J gene is TRBJ2-3, the V gene TRBV27; 10 bases are shared with TRBD2. The length of the CDR3 is 13 residues. V was pared by 11 bases and J by 2 bases, with 4 bases of the junction left unmatched. Germline V lookup: CDR1 MNHEY, CDR2 SMNVEV (reference sequence).

V gene TRBV24-1 combines with J gene TRBJ2-7; TRBD1 matches at 7 bases. The CDR3 spans 16 residues. Germline V gene sequence: CDR1 KGHDR, CDR2 SFDVKD. With V trimmed by 1 base and J by 3 bases, 8 bases remained unmatched. CDR3 region: CATSDFTQGTHYEQYF. DNA of the CDR3: TGTGCCACCAGTGATTTTACACAGGGGACCCACTACGAGCAGTACTTC.

This clonotype was counted between two and nine times. The rearrangement links TRBV5-4 to TRBJ2-1; the match to TRBD2 covers 15 bases. Germline V CDR1 and CDR2: SGHNT, YYREEE (reference sequence). V was pared by 4 bases and J by 8 bases, with 4 bases of the junction left unmatched. The CDR3 runs 15 residues. In nucleotides, the CDR3 is TGTGCCAGCAGCGGGACTAGCGGGGGGTTTCATGAGCAGTTCTTC. Protein sequence: CASSGTSGGFHEQFF.

The rearrangement joins TRBV7-8 to TRBJ2-6; D gene uncertain. CDR3 size: 15 residues. Deletions cut 3 bases from V and 3 bases from J, with 9 bases between. Germline V gives CDR1 SGHVS, CDR2 FQNEAQ. The chain's CDR3 is CASSFRRFGANVLTF. In DNA form, the CDR3 reads TGTGCCAGCAGCTTTCGGCGGTTTGGGGCCAACGTCCTGACTTTC. Complete variable domain (other parts from reference TRBV7-8 and TRBJ2-6): GAGVSQSPRYKVAKRGQDVALRCDPISGHVSLFWYQQALGQGPEFLTYFQNEAQLDKSGLPSDRFFAERPEGSVSTLKIQRTQQEDSAVYLCASSFRRFGANVLTFGAGSRLTVL.

The V and J genes are TRBV18 and TRBJ2-1; D unresolved. In germline, CDR1 is KGHSH, CDR2 LQKENI. V was clipped by 2 bases and J by 5 bases, with 7 bases between them. The CDR3 covers 13 residues. CDR3 nucleotides: TGTGCCAGCTCACCATTTCGAGACAATGAGCAGTTCTTC. Translating it yields CASSPFRDNEQFF.

This clonotype was detected many times. This chain joins TRBV11-2 and TRBJ2-7; 7 bases align to TRBD1. The germline gives CDR1 SGHAT, CDR2 FQNNGV. The CDR3 totals 13 residues. The V and J ends lost 3 bases and 6 bases, in that order; junction bases with no gene match: 5. CDR3 loop: CASSFYPGGEQYF. The CDR3 DNA reads as TGTGCCAGCAGCTTTTACCCAGGGGGCGAGCAGTACTTC.

V and J are TRBV20-1 and TRBJ2-7; 9 bases fit TRBD2. The CDR3 spans 15 residues. Per germline, CDR1 DFQATT and CDR2 SNEGSKA (reference sequence). V shed 5 bases and J 2 bases; nucleotides not matched to a gene: 10. CDR3 protein: CSASIAGAFPYEQYF. The DNA for the CDR3 is TGCAGTGCTTCTATAGCGGGGGCCTTTCCCTACGAGCAGTACTTC.

There are many counts of this clonotype. The chain links TRBV7-3 to TRBJ1-2; tentatively, D is TRBD1 (5 bases). V lost 3 bases and J 0 bases, leaving 8 bases between the germline ends. The CDR3 is 14 amino acids. CDR1 is SGHTA, CDR2 FQGTGA, per germline. The CDR3 loop reads CASSFGTPNYGYTF. For the CDR3, the DNA is TGTGCCAGCAGCTTTGGGACCCCTAACTATGGCTACACCTTC.

This clonotype occurred a few times. V and J are TRBV28 and TRBJ2-7, with a possible D match to TRBD2 (6 bases). The germline gives CDR1 MDHEN, CDR2 SYDVKM. V lost 5 bases and J lost 6, with 20 bases in between. The CDR3 contains 15 residues. CDR3 sequence reads: CASSLTPGLSGEQYF. The CDR3 DNA reads as TGTGCCAGCAGTCTAACACCCGGCCTTAGCGGCGAGCAGTACTTC. Together with reference TRBV28 and TRBJ2-7, the CDR3 gives the full variable domain: DVKVTQSSRYLVKRTGEKVFLECVQDMDHENMFWYRQDPGLGLRLIYFSYDVKMKEKGDIPEGYSVSREKKERFSLILESASTNQTSMYLCASSLTPGLSGEQYFGPGTRLTVT.

This clonotype has at least ten counts. The chain joins TRBV5-6 to TRBJ2-7, with 8 bases lining up with TRBD1. V shed 3 bases and J 7 bases; nucleotides not matched to a gene: 3. Per the germline V gene, CDR1 is SGHDT and CDR2 is YYEEEE. The CDR3 spans 12 residues. This chain's CDR3 is CASSSDREEQYF. The CDR3 DNA follows: TGTGCCAGCAGCTCGGACAGGGAGGAGCAGTACTTC.

V and J are TRBV3-1 and TRBJ2-1; 7 nucleotides align to TRBD2. After removal of 0 bases from V and 13 bases from J, the junction contained 9 bases not matched to a gene. CDR1 LGHDT and CDR2 YNNKEL come from the germline V gene (reference sequence). This CDR3 comprises 14 residues. CDR3: CASSQEGAGVNQFF. The CDR3 DNA is TGTGCCAGCAGCCAAGAAGGGGCGGGGGTCAATCAGTTCTTC.

This clonotype was detected a few times. J is TRBJ2-3 and V is TRBV2, with 12 bases aligning to TRBD2. This CDR3 contains 15 residues. Germline values: CDR1 SNHLY, CDR2 FYNNEI. With V trimmed by 6 bases and J by 5 bases, 6 bases remained unmatched. DNA for the CDR3: TGTGCCAGCAGCCAGGCGGGACTAGCGGGAGATACGCAGTATTTT. It encodes CASSQAGLAGDTQYF. Full variable domain (remainder filled in from reference TRBV2 and TRBJ2-3): EPEVTQTPSHQVTQMGQEVILRCVPISNHLYFYWYRQILGQKVEFLVSFYNNEISEKSEIFDDQFSVERPDGSNFTLKIRSTKLEDSAMYFCASSQAGLAGDTQYFGPGTRLTVL.

In its sample, this clonotype was seen many times. CDR3 protein: CASTRELGVQPQHF. In DNA, the CDR3 is TGTGCCAGCACCCGAGAGTTAGGGGTCCAGCCCCAGCATTTT. V is TRBV12-3 or TRBV12-4 and J is TRBJ1-5; tentatively, D is TRBD1 (5 bases). The CDR3 is made up of 14 amino acids. V dropped 7 bases and J dropped 7 bases, with 17 bases sitting between them.